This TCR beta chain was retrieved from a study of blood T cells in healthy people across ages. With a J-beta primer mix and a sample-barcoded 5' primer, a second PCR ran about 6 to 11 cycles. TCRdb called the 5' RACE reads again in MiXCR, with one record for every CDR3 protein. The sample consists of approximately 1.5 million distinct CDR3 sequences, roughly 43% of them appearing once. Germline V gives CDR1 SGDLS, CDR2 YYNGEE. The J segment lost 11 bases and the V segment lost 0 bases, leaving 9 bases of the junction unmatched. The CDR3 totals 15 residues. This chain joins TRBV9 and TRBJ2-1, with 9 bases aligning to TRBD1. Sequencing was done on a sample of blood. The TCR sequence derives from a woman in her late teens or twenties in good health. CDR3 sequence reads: CASSVGDRVVDKQFF. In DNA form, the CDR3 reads TGTGCCAGCAGCGTAGGGGACAGGGTAGTCGATAAGCAGTTCTTC.